The 11 T cell receptor beta chains below were found in one sample sequenced in a study of OX40 agonist ivuxolimab in advanced cancers. The method was immunoSEQ multiplex PCR; TCRdb's version includes in-frame clones alone and lacks a portion of them. The sample carries around 150,000 clones, roughly 94% recorded once. Material: CD4+ or CD8+ T cells sorted from blood, obtained in a trial of the OX40 agonist ivuxolimab. The receptor source for this set is an adult with an advanced solid tumor such as melanoma, head and neck, liver or kidney cancer.

The chain joins TRBV27 to TRBJ2-3, with D possibly being TRBD2 (5 bases). Germline lookup yields CDR1 MNHEY and CDR2 SMNVEV (reference sequence). Deletions cut 3 bases from V and 5 bases from J, with 12 bases between. The CDR3 contains 14 residues. CDR3 nucleotide sequence: TGTGCCAGCAGTTTTGGCGGGTTGATAGATACGCAGTATTTT. Translation gives CASSFGGLIDTQYF.

This chain links TRBV5-4 with TRBJ2-3; 10 nucleotides align to TRBD2. The CDR3 runs 18 residues. Germline V CDR1 and CDR2: SGHNT, YYREEE (reference sequence). V was clipped by 1 base and J by 0 bases; unmatched bases: 8. CDR3 sequence: CASSLIVAGGRSTDTQYF. CDR3 in DNA: TGTGCCAGCAGCTTGATTGTAGCGGGGGGCCGCAGCACAGATACGCAGTATTTT.

The V call is TRBV19, the J call TRBJ1-5; D unclear. Germline V gene lookup returns CDR1 LNHDA and CDR2 SQIVND (reference sequence). This CDR3 spans 13 amino acids. V dropped 7 bases and J dropped 8 bases, with 15 bases sitting between them. CDR3 coding DNA: TGTGCCAGTACCTCTATGGGCCGGGAGCCCCAGCATTTT. Amino acid sequence: CASTSMGREPQHF.

The gene calls are TRBV10-2 and TRBJ2-2; 14 nucleotides align to TRBD2. Germline V gives CDR1 WSHSY, CDR2 SAAADI. With V trimmed by 0 bases and J by 1 base, 1 base remained unmatched. CDR3 length: 18 residues. The CDR3, as DNA: TGCGCCAGCAGTGAGTCCGGGACTAGCGGGGGGAACACCGGGGAGCTGTTTTTT. Translating gives CASSESGTSGGNTGELFF.

The chain joins TRBV19 to TRBJ1-5, with D tentatively TRBD1 (5 bases). CDR1 and CDR2 from the germline V gene are LNHDA and SQIVND (reference sequence). V lost 3 bases to trimming and J lost 6 bases, with 18 bases between them. The CDR3 has 16 amino acids. CDR3 protein: CASSMGRTSPTQPQHF. Written as DNA, the CDR3 is TGTGCCAGTAGTATGGGGCGGACAAGCCCCACTCAGCCCCAGCATTTT.

The chain has TRBV28 and TRBJ2-7; D might be TRBD2 (10 bases). Trimming pared 6 bases from V and 6 bases from J, leaving 42 bases between. The CDR3 totals 22 residues. Per the germline V gene, CDR1 is MDHEN and CDR2 is SYDVKM. Written as DNA, the CDR3 is TGTGCCAGCAGAGGGACAGGGCACTGGACTAGCGGAACTCCCTCCTTTGCCTTCGAGCAGTACTTC. It encodes CASRGTGHWTSGTPSFAFEQYF.

The rearrangement uses TRBV19 and TRBJ1-6; TRBD1 matches 9 bases. Germline loops: CDR1 LNHDA, CDR2 SQIVND (reference sequence). V dropped 7 bases and J dropped 10; count of bases not matched to a gene: 5. The CDR3 covers 13 residues. The CDR3 is CASMGQGRSPLHF. For the CDR3, the DNA is TGTGCCAGTATGGGACAGGGACGATCACCCCTCCACTTT. Full variable domain (rest looked up from reference TRBV19 and TRBJ1-6): DGGITQSPKYLFRKEGQNVTLSCEQNLNHDAMYWYRQDPGQGLRLIYYSQIVNDFQKGDIAEGYSVSREKKESFPLTVTSAQKNPTAFYLCASMGQGRSPLHFGNGTRLTVT.

The chain recombines TRBV9 with TRBJ2-5; D call uncertain. The germline V and J ends were trimmed by 3 bases and 0 bases, with 6 bases remaining between them. The CDR3 covers 13 residues. CDR1 and CDR2 (germline): SGDLS, YYNGEE. CDR3 in DNA: TGTGCCAGCAGCGCCCAGTACCAAGAGACCCAGTACTTC. This translates into CASSAQYQETQYF. The whole variable domain, filled in from reference TRBV9 and TRBJ2-5, reads DSGVTQTPKHLITATGQRVTLRCSPRSGDLSVYWYQQSLDQGLQFLIQYYNGEERAKGNILERFSAQQFPDLHSELNLSSLELGDSALYFCASSAQYQETQYFGPGTRLLVL.

The chain has TRBV4-3 and TRBJ2-3; D may be TRBD2 (5 bases). V lost 0 bases and J lost 1, with 11 bases in between. Per the germline V gene, CDR1 is LGHNA and CDR2 is YSLEER. CDR3 length equals 16 residues. The CDR3 nucleotides are TGCGCCAGCAGCCAAGATTTGAGGCGGGGCACAGATACGCAGTATTTT. Its translation: CASSQDLRRGTDTQYF.

V gene TRBV28 combines with J gene TRBJ1-5, with D possibly matching TRBD1 (6 bases). Germline V gene lookup returns CDR1 MDHEN and CDR2 SYDVKM. Trimming removed 6 bases from V and 6 bases from J, with 21 bases in between. The CDR3 has 16 residues. The CDR3 nucleotides read TGTGCCAGCAGGAAAGGGGGGCGGAATCTCGGTCAGCCCCAGCATTTT. Protein product: CASRKGGRNLGQPQHF.

The chain couples TRBV29-1 to TRBJ2-5, with 14 bases lining up with TRBD2. CDR1 and CDR2 (germline): SQVTM, ANQGSEA. The CDR3 covers 14 residues. With V trimmed by 5 bases and J by 4 bases, 3 bases remained unmatched. The CDR3 loop reads CSVRTSGGTETQYF. DNA of the CDR3: TGCAGCGTTCGGACTAGCGGGGGGACAGAGACCCAGTACTTC.